The rows below give T cell receptor beta chains drawn from one sample of a study of CD8 T cells in Susac syndrome. TCRdb re-analysed the immunoSEQ multiplex PCR reads in MiXCR, keeping a single row per CDR3 protein. The table shows hundreds of thousands of distinct CDR3 sequences, with around 91% occurring only once. Material: CD8+ T cells from PBMCs. These receptors all come from a human donor with multiple sclerosis. CDR3s leave out the opening cysteine and the closing phenylalanine or tryptophan. Fields, in order: CDR3 length, V gene, CDR3 protein.

>13|TRBV27
ASTHRLHPSNEQF
>13|TRBV12-5
ASDIPRDRSYEQY
>13|TRBV20-1
SARGPGLSNQPQH
>13|TRBV7-9
ASSLARGSQETQY
>12|TRBV15
ATSPSGGAYEQY
>13|TRBV27
ASSPRTGNYNEQF
>13|TRBV6-6
ASSYFGGANNEQF
>13|TRBV6-1
ASSELTGSSYEQY
>13|TRBV7-2
ASSLIARVNQPQH
>13|TRBV27
ASSPGTSGLNEQY
>12|TRBV28
ASSSGPFHYEQY
>12|TRBV7-3
ASSLTIGNTEAF
>13|TRBV27
ASSSIPIQSYEQY
>13|TRBV14
ASSPPGGPYNEQF
>14|TRBV28
ASRKFLGIYNSPLH
>14|TRBV25-1
ASSEGLQSRNNEQF
>12|TRBV25-1
ASSELGGNQPQH
>12|TRBV6-2/TRBV6-3
ASSYLLHGDEQY
>10|TRBV19
ATWDRFEKLF
>12|TRBV4-2
ASSPGQDTGELF
>11|TRBV7-7
ASSPSSGDTQY
>12|TRBV12-3/TRBV12-4
ASSLGQGIDTQY
>11|TRBV4-3
ASSQGRENIQY
>10|TRBV20-1
SALGGGYGYT
>12|TRBV15
ATSRDKVLYEQY
>13|TRBV16
ASSRKGLTPNEQF
>12|TRBV6-6
ASSYQDPAYEQY
>10|TRBV6-6
ASSYSDDTQY
>14|TRBV24-1
ATSDWAGSSYNEQF
>12|TRBV6-5
ASSYGRGTDTQY
>12|TRBV10-3
AIRRAVSGNTIY
>12|TRBV6-5
ASSYSRGSYEQY
>12|TRBV19
ASSMGDNGDIQY
>12|TRBV6-2/TRBV6-3
ASSSLNRADTQY
>11|TRBV28
ASRRYQTDEAF
>14|TRBV5-1
ASSLSPPLSTGELF
>14|TRBV7-9
ASSPKRGEGTDTQY
>13|TRBV7-9
ASSYPGQVEDTQY
>12|TRBV6-2/TRBV6-3
ASSYTGSYNEQF
>12|TRBV7-9
ASLISGDHNEQF
>10|TRBV28
ASSNRVSEAF
>13|TRBV3-1
ASSQKIGGGPEQY
>13|TRBV6-4
ASSLRTVGEKTRY
>14|TRBV11-2
ASSRGHTDSEYGYT
>14|TRBV20-1
SARGGLAGARDEQF
>12|TRBV5-6
ASTSEGASYEQY
>11|TRBV13
ASSPRTLETQY
>11|TRBV25-1
ASSELGVYEQY
>15|TRBV7-9
ASSLAEAGGLIDTQY
>12|TRBV12-3/TRBV12-4
ASSFGGRQYGYT
>14|TRBV7-8
ASSPRAGKGTGELF
>14|TRBV12-3/TRBV12-4
ASSYTSGGPTDTQY
>14|TRBV20-1
SARRLAGGVRDTQY
>13|TRBV14
ASSQEGALNTEAF